This T cell receptor beta chain is from a study of blood T cell repertoires in COVID-19. In the authors' methods: Nucleated cell counts were estimated from reference gene primer amplification. Clones were sequenced by immunoSEQ multiplex PCR, and TCRdb holds only the in-frame ones, with some missing. D and trimming come from the DNA, and the V and J calls and clone size come from that table. The sample consists of roughly 70,000 clones, around 88% of them appearing once. From germline, CDR1 is SQVTM and CDR2 ANQGSEA. There are 16 residues in the CDR3. With 1 base clipped from V and 3 bases from J, the junction kept 7 bases outside the gene matches.

Material: peripheral blood. The V call is TRBV29-1, the J call TRBJ1-2, with 11 bases identical to TRBD1. This receptor was taken from a woman in her 70s with acute or convalescent COVID-19. The DNA for the CDR3 is TGCAGCGTTGAAGGCGGAGGACAGGGGGCCTACTATGGCTACACCTTC. The encoded protein is CSVEGGGQGAYYGYTF.